These 25 T cell receptor beta chains came from one sample sequenced in a study of response to subunit inactivated influenza vaccine. TCRdb re-called the RT-PCR reads through MiXCR, storing one row per CDR3 protein. This table holds roughly 650,000 distinct CDR3 sequences, 12% to 15% found once. Sequenced here: PBMCs from blood, sampled 14 days before vaccination. Source of these receptors: a man aged 45-60 years who received an inactivated influenza vaccine.

The V and J genes are TRBV19 and TRBJ1-1, with 9 bases fitting TRBD1. The CDR3 has 15 residues. V lost 5 bases and J lost 1; bases outside the gene matches: 5. Germline V gene lookup returns CDR1 LNHDA and CDR2 SQIVND (reference sequence). CDR3 residues: CASSPSTGGNTEAFF. The CDR3 bases are TGTGCCAGTAGTCCCTCGACAGGGGGGAACACTGAAGCTTTCTTT.

This sequence joins TRBV6-5 and TRBJ1-3, with no clear D. V lost 4 bases and J lost 0, with 7 bases in between. The germline V gene has CDR1 MNHEY and CDR2 SVGAGI. CDR3 length: 14 residues. The CDR3 DNA reads TGTGCCAGCAGTTCTAGAAGCTCTGGAAACACCATATATTTT. Protein product: CASSSRSSGNTIYF.

This clonotype was detected many times. J is TRBJ1-4 and V is TRBV10-3, with D possibly matching TRBD1 (5 bases). V was pared by 4 bases and J by 2 bases, with 11 bases between. In germline, CDR1 is ENHRY, CDR2 SYGVKD. This CDR3 region has 15 residues. CDR3 nucleotide sequence: TGTGCCATCAGTGGGGGACCGGGTACTAATGAAAAACTGTTTTTT. This codes for CAISGGPGTNEKLFF.

This clonotype was observed a few times. The rearrangement joins TRBV5-5 to TRBJ2-5; tentatively, D is TRBD2 (5 bases). This CDR3 has 14 amino acids. CDR1 is SGHKS and CDR2 is YYEKEE in the germline V gene (reference sequence). V lost 0 bases and J 5 bases, leaving 11 bases between the germline ends. CDR3 in amino acids: CASSLVGGWETQYF. The CDR3, as DNA: TGTGCCAGCAGCTTGGTCGGCGGGTGGGAGACCCAGTACTTC.

This clonotype was recorded many times. The CDR3 protein is CAIREDRHYEQYF. For the CDR3, the DNA is TGTGCCATCAGGGAGGACAGACATTACGAGCAGTACTTC. The V gene is TRBV10-3, the J gene TRBJ2-7; D might be TRBD1 (6 bases). The CDR3 is 13 amino acids. From germline, CDR1 is ENHRY and CDR2 SYGVKD. V lost 6 bases and J 4 bases, leaving 13 bases between the germline ends.

This clonotype appeared a few times. The V call is TRBV4-3, the J call TRBJ2-5; D not resolved. The CDR3 runs to 15 residues. Deletions cut 0 bases from V and 5 bases from J, with 13 bases between. Germline V CDR1 and CDR2: LGHNA, YSLEER. The CDR3 here is CASSQDPASWETQYF. CDR3 in DNA: TGCGCCAGCAGCCAAGATCCCGCCTCCTGGGAGACCCAGTACTTC.

The J gene is TRBJ2-7, the V gene TRBV6-1, with TRBD1 identical over 8 bases. The CDR3 covers 15 residues. From germline, CDR1 is MNHNS and CDR2 SASEGT. The V gene end was trimmed by 7 bases and the J gene end by 2 bases; junction bases not matched to a gene: 10. DNA of the CDR3: TGTGCCAGCATCCAAACAGGACAGGGCACCTACGAGCAGTACTTC. Translation: CASIQTGQGTYEQYF.

This clonotype was seen more than once but under ten times. This chain joins TRBV27 and TRBJ2-1; D unresolved. The CDR3 is 15 residues long. With 6 bases removed from V and 0 bases from J, the gap between germline ends came to 12 bases. Germline V gene sequence: CDR1 MNHEY, CDR2 SMNVEV (reference sequence). CDR3 DNA sequence: TGTGCCAGCAGCAGAGCTCCAAGCTCCTACAATGAGCAGTTCTTC. It specifies CASSRAPSSYNEQFF.

This clonotype appeared a few times. The V and J genes are TRBV7-8 and TRBJ1-5; 7 bases fit TRBD1. The CDR3 covers 19 residues. J lost 0 bases, V lost 1 base, and 12 bases had no gene match. Germline V gene sequence: CDR1 SGHVS, CDR2 FQNEAQ. Here the CDR3 reads CASSLVGQVQYYSNQPQHF. CDR3 DNA sequence: TGTGCCAGCAGCTTAGTAGGACAGGTACAATACTATAGCAATCAGCCCCAGCATTTT.

The CDR3 sequence: CASSYGGLGSTDTQYF. The DNA of the CDR3 is TGTGCCAGCAGTTACGGAGGCCTAGGAAGCACAGATACGCAGTATTTT. V usage is TRBV6-5 and J usage is TRBJ2-3, with D tentatively TRBD2 (5 bases). V lost 2 bases and J lost 0, with 12 bases in between. The CDR3 is made up of 16 amino acids. In germline, CDR1 is MNHEY, CDR2 SVGAGI.

V is TRBV6-1 and J is TRBJ2-1; the D gene could be TRBD1 or TRBD2 (5 bases each). Germline assignment: CDR1 MNHNS and CDR2 SASEGT. The CDR3 has 14 amino acids. Trimming left V 4 bases short and J 5 bases short, with 12 bases between. The CDR3 here is CASSGWDRDNEQFF. The DNA for the CDR3 is TGTGCCAGCAGTGGGTGGGACCGAGACAATGAGCAGTTCTTC.

This clonotype came up a few times. This rearrangement joins TRBV20-1 to TRBJ2-1; 10 bases fit TRBD1. The V gene's germline CDR1 is DFQATT and CDR2 SNEGSKA (reference sequence). V lost 3 bases to trimming and J lost 4 bases; unmatched junction nucleotides: 6. The length of the CDR3 is 15 residues. The CDR3 coding sequence is TGCAGTGCTAGGACAGGGGGCCTATTATACAATGAGCAGTTCTTC. Translating it yields CSARTGGLLYNEQFF.

This clonotype was found a few times. V is TRBV20-1 and J is TRBJ2-7; D is perhaps TRBD2 (5 bases). Germline V gene data show CDR1 as DFQATT and CDR2 as SNEGSKA (reference sequence). The CDR3 consists of 13 residues. V was trimmed by 3 bases and J by 7 bases, leaving 16 bases between them. The CDR3 here is CSASGASPGEQYF. The CDR3 region has the DNA TGCAGTGCTAGCGGTGCTAGCCCCGGGGAGCAGTACTTC.

The table lists this clonotype with many counts. The chain employs TRBV7-2 and TRBJ1-2, with D possibly matching TRBD1 (6 bases). Germline CDR1 reads SGHTA; CDR2 reads FQGNSA. With 0 bases removed from V and 3 bases from J, the gap between germline ends came to 11 bases. The CDR3 loop spans 15 amino acids. CDR3 nucleotide sequence: TGTGCCAGCAGCTTAGCGCTAGGGGGGGACTATGGCTACACCTTC. It encodes CASSLALGGDYGYTF. The whole variable domain, filled in from reference TRBV7-2 and TRBJ1-2, reads GAGVSQSPSNKVTEKGKDVELRCDPISGHTALYWYRQSLGQGLEFLIYFQGNSAPDKSGLPSDRFSAERTGGSVSTLTIQRTQQEDSAVYLCASSLALGGDYGYTFGSGTRLTVV.

This chain connects TRBV28 to TRBJ2-3, with TRBD2 matching over 10 bases. Germline V gene lookup returns CDR1 MDHEN and CDR2 SYDVKM. The CDR3 is 15 residues long. V gave up 4 bases and J gave up 5 bases; unmatched junction bases: 6. The CDR3 region is CASSYLAGVRDTQYF. Here the CDR3 DNA reads TGTGCCAGCAGTTACCTAGCGGGAGTTAGAGATACGCAGTATTTT.

This clonotype has at least ten counts. This sequence joins TRBV20-1 and TRBJ1-2; possibly TRBD1 for D (6 bases). V gave up 3 bases and J gave up 12 bases, with 20 bases separating them. The CDR3 has 13 amino acids. The germline V gene encodes CDR1 DFQATT and CDR2 SNEGSKA (reference sequence). The CDR3 DNA follows: TGCAGTGCTAGGGGGACATTTAGTCCTGGGGACACCTTC. This encodes CSARGTFSPGDTF.

This clonotype has ten or more counts. This rearrangement joins TRBV12-3 or TRBV12-4 to TRBJ2-1; the D gene is possibly TRBD1 (6 bases). The V gene lost 6 bases and the J gene lost 0 bases, with 18 bases spanning the gap. The CDR3 covers 17 residues. CDR3: CASRSRPRGSSYNEQFF. The CDR3 DNA is TGTGCCAGCAGATCAAGGCCCAGGGGCAGCTCCTACAATGAGCAGTTCTTC.

The V call is TRBV6-2 or TRBV6-3, the J call TRBJ1-5, with D unclear. Germline loops: CDR1 MNHEY, CDR2 SVGEGT. Trimming cost V 2 bases and J 4 bases, with 9 bases left between them. The CDR3 is made up of 14 amino acids. The CDR3, as DNA: TGTGCCAGCAGTTACGTCAGCCCGAATCAGCCCCAGCATTTT. Residues: CASSYVSPNQPQHF.

This clonotype was recorded a few times. CDR3 amino acids: CATSRWGGEQYF. The CDR3, as DNA: TGTGCCACCAGCAGATGGGGAGGCGAGCAGTACTTC. This sequence joins TRBV15 and TRBJ2-7, with a weak D call TRBD2 (6 bases). The CDR3 contains 12 residues. Germline CDR1 LNHNV, CDR2 YYDKDF (reference sequence). The V end lost 2 bases, the J end lost 6 bases, and 8 bases lay between the germline ends.

This clonotype was counted between two and nine times. CDR3 bases: TGTGCCAGCAGTTCGTCGACAGGGTGGGAAGGCTACACCTTC. Translated: CASSSSTGWEGYTF. V usage is TRBV12-3 or TRBV12-4 and J usage is TRBJ1-2; 7 bases fit TRBD1. The CDR3 is made up of 14 amino acids. V shed 4 bases and J 8 bases; nucleotides not matched to a gene: 10.

This clonotype was observed a single time. The chain uses TRBV7-2 and TRBJ2-5; D perhaps matches TRBD1 (6 bases). V was cut by 10 bases and J by 1 base, with 10 bases left in between. The CDR3 spans 12 residues. CDR1 is SGHTA, CDR2 FQGNSA, per germline. CDR3: CATQGRQETQYF. The CDR3 bases are TGTGCCACACAGGGTCGCCAAGAGACCCAGTACTTC. Looking up the rest from reference TRBV7-2 and TRBJ2-5 gives the full variable domain: GAGVSQSPSNKVTEKGKDVELRCDPISGHTALYWYRQSLGQGLEFLIYFQGNSAPDKSGLPSDRFSAERTGGSVSTLTIQRTQQEDSAVYLCATQGRQETQYFGPGTRLLVL.

In its sample, this clonotype was seen many times. The rearrangement uses TRBV11-2 and TRBJ2-1; D possibly corresponds to TRBD2 (6 bases). Germline loops: CDR1 SGHAT, CDR2 FQNNGV. The V gene lost 1 base and the J gene lost 7 bases, with 8 bases spanning the gap. The CDR3 has 13 residues. Here the CDR3 reads CASSLGGENEQFF. The CDR3 DNA sequence: TGTGCCAGCAGCTTAGGGGGGGAGAATGAGCAGTTCTTC.

This chain joins TRBV6-5 and TRBJ2-5; D is ambiguous. The CDR3 contains 16 residues. Germline CDR1 and CDR2: MNHEY and SVGAGI. Trimming took 2 bases from V and 9 from J, leaving 22 bases between them. The CDR3 is CASSYRVYSRPGSQYF. The CDR3 DNA reads as TGTGCCAGCAGTTACAGGGTATATTCCCGCCCTGGGTCCCAGTACTTC.

This clonotype was picked up a small number of times. The chain combines TRBV12-3 or TRBV12-4 with TRBJ1-1, with a possible D match to TRBD1 (5 bases). The CDR3 consists of 15 residues. Trimming took 6 bases from V and 0 from J, leaving 14 bases between them. CDR3 protein: CASSRQKTMNTEAFF. CDR3 DNA sequence: TGTGCCAGCAGCCGACAGAAGACCATGAACACTGAAGCTTTCTTT.

The table lists this clonotype with a few counts. The chain has TRBV12-5 and TRBJ2-2; 9 bases fit TRBD1. Trimming took 6 bases from V and 5 from J; bases not matched to a gene: 4. The CDR3 sequence is 14 residues long. Germline V lookup: CDR1 LGHNT, CDR2 FRNRAP. DNA for the CDR3: TGTGCTAGTGGAACAGGGGGCGAAACCGGGGAGCTGTTTTTT. As protein: CASGTGGETGELFF.